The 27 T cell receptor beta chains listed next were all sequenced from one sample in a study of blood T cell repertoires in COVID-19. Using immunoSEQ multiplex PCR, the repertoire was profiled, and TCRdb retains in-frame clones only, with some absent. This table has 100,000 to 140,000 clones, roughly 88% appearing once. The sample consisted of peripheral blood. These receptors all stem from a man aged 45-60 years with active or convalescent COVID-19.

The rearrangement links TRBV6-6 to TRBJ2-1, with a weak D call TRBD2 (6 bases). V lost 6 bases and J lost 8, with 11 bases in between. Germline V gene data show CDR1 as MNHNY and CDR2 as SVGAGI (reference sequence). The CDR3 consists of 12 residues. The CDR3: CASRRLGDEQFF. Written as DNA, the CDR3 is TGTGCCAGCAGACGACTAGGCGATGAGCAGTTCTTC.

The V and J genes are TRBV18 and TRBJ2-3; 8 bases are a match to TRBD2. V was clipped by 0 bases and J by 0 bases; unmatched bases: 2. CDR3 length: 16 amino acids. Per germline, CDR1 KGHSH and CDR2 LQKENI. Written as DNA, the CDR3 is TGTGCCAGCTCACCACCCAGCGGGAGAAGCACAGATACGCAGTATTTT. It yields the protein CASSPPSGRSTDTQYF.

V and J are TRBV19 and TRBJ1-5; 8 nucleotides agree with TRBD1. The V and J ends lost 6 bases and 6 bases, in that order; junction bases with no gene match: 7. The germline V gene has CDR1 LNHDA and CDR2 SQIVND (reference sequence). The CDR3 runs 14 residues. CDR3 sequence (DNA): TGTGCCAGTAGAGATGGACAGGGAGGTCAGCCCCAGCATTTT. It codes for CASRDGQGGQPQHF.

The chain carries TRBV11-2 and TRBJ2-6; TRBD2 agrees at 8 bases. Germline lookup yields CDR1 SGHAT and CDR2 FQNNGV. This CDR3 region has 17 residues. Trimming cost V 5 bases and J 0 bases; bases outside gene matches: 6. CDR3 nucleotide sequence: TGTGCCAGCAGCCGTAGCGGGATTCGCTCTGGGGCCAACGTCCTGACTTTC. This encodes CASSRSGIRSGANVLTF.

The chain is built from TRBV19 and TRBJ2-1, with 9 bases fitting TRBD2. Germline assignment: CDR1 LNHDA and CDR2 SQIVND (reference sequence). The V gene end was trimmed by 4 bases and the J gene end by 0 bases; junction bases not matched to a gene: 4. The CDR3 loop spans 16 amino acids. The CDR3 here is CASSRREGSSYNEQFF. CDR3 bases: TGTGCCAGTAGTAGGCGGGAGGGTAGCTCCTACAATGAGCAGTTCTTC.

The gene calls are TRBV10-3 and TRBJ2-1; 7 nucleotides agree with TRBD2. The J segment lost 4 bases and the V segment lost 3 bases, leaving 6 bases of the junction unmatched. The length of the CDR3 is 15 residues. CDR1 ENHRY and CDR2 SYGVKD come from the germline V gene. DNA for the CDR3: TGTGCCATCAGTGATAGGCTAGCGGCGTACAATGAGCAGTTCTTC. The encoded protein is CAISDRLAAYNEQFF.

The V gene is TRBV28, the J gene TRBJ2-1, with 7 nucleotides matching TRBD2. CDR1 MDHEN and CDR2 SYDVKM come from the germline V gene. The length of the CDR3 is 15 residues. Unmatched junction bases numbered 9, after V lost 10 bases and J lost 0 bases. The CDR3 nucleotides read TGTGCCACCGCCCTAGCGGAAAGCTCCTACAATGAGCAGTTCTTC. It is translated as CATALAESSYNEQFF.

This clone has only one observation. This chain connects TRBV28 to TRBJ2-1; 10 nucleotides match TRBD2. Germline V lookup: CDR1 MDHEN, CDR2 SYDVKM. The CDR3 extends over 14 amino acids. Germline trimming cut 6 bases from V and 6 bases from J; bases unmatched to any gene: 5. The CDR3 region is CASSLLAGSNEQFF. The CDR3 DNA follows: TGTGCCAGCAGCTTACTAGCGGGGTCCAATGAGCAGTTCTTC.

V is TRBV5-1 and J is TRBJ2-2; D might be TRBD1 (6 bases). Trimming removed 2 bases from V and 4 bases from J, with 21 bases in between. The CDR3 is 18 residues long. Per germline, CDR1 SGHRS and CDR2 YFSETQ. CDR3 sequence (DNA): TGCGCCAGCAGCTTACAACTGACAGGTTTCGGTGGCACCGGGGAGCTGTTTTTT. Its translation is CASSLQLTGFGGTGELFF.

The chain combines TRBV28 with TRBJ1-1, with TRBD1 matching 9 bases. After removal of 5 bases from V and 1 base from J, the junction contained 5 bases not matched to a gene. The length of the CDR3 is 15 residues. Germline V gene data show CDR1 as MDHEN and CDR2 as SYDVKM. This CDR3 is CASSTYRGQNTEAFF. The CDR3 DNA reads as TGTGCCAGCAGTACTTACAGGGGGCAGAACACTGAAGCTTTCTTT.

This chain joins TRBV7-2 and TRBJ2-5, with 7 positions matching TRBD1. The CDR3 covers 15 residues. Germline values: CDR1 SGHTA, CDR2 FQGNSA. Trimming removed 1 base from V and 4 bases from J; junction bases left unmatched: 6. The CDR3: CASSLDRGVGETQYF. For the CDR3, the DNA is TGTGCCAGCAGCTTAGACAGGGGCGTGGGAGAGACCCAGTACTTC.

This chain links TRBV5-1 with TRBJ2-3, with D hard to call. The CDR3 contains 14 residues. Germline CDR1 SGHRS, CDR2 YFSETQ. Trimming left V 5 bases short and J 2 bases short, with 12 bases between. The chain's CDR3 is CASRLLQNTDTQYF. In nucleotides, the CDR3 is TGCGCCAGCAGGCTTCTGCAGAACACAGATACGCAGTATTTT.

CDR3 coding DNA: TGTGCCAGCAGCTTGTGGGCTAGCGAAGGCGCAGATACGCAGTATTTT. As protein: CASSLWASEGADTQYF. The V call is TRBV5-4, the J call TRBJ2-3; D might be TRBD2 (6 bases). Germline loops: CDR1 SGHNT, CDR2 YYREEE (reference sequence). The CDR3 contains 16 residues. The V end was cut by 1 base, the J end by 4 bases, with 16 bases between. The full variable domain, completed using reference TRBV5-4 and TRBJ2-3, is ETGVTQSPTHLIKTRGQQVTLRCSSQSGHNTVSWYQQALGQGPQFIFQYYREEENGRGNFPPRFSGLQFPNYSSELNVNALELDDSALYLCASSLWASEGADTQYFGPGTRLTVL.

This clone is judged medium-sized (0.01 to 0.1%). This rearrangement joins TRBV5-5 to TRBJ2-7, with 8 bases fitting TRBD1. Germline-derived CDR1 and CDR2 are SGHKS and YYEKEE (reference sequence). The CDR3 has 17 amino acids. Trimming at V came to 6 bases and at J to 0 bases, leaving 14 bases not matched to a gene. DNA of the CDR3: TGTGCCAGCAACCCAAAAACACACGGGACAGGCTCCTACGAGCAGTACTTC. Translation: CASNPKTHGTGSYEQYF. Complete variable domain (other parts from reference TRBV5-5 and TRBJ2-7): DAGVTQSPTHLIKTRGQQVTLRCSPISGHKSVSWYQQVLGQGPQFIFQYYEKEERGRGNFPDRFSARQFPNYSSELNVNALLLGDSALYLCASNPKTHGTGSYEQYFGPGTRLTVT.

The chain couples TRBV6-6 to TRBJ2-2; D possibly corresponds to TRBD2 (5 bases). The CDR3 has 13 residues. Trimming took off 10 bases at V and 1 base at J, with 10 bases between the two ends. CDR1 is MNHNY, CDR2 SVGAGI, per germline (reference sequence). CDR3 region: CAIEEENTGELFF. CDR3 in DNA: TGTGCCATCGAGGAGGAGAACACCGGGGAGCTGTTTTTT.

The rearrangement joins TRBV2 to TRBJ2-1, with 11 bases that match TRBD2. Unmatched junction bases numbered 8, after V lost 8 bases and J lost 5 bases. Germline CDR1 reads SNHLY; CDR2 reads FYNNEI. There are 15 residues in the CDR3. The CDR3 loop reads CASGAGTSGNNEQFF. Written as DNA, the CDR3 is TGTGCCAGCGGTGCCGGGACTAGCGGAAACAATGAGCAGTTCTTC.

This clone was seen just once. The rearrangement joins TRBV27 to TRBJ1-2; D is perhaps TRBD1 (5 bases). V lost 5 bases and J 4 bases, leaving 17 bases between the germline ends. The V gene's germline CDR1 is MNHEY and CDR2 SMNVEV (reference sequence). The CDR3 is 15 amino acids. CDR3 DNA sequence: TGTGCCAGCAGTGTAAGACAGAGAGATCCCTATGGCTACACCTTC. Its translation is CASSVRQRDPYGYTF.

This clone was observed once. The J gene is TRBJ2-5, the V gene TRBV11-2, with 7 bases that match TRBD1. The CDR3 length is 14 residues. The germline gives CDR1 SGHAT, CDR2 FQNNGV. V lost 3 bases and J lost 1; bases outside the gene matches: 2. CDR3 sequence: CASSFNRGQETQYF. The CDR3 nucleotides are TGTGCCAGCAGCTTCAACAGGGGCCAAGAGACCCAGTACTTC.

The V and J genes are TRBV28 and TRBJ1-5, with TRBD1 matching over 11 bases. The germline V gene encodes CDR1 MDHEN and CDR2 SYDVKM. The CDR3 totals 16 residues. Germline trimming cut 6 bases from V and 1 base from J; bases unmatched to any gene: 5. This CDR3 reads CASSTGQGASNQPQHF. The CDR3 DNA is TGTGCCAGCAGCACTGGACAGGGGGCGAGCAATCAGCCCCAGCATTTT. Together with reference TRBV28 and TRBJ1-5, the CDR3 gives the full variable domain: DVKVTQSSRYLVKRTGEKVFLECVQDMDHENMFWYRQDPGLGLRLIYFSYDVKMKEKGDIPEGYSVSREKKERFSLILESASTNQTSMYLCASSTGQGASNQPQHFGDGTRLSIL.

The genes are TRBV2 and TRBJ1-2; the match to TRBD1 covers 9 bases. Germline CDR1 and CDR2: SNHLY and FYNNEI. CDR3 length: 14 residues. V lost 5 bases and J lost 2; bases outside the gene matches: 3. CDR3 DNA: TGTGCCAGCAGTTCGACAGGGGGGAACTATGGCTACACCTTC. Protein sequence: CASSSTGGNYGYTF.

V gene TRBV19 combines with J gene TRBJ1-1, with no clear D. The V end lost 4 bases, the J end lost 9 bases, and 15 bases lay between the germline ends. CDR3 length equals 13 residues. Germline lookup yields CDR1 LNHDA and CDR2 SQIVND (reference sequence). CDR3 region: CASSTKANGKAFF. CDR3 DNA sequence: TGTGCCAGTAGTACGAAGGCGAACGGGAAAGCTTTCTTT.

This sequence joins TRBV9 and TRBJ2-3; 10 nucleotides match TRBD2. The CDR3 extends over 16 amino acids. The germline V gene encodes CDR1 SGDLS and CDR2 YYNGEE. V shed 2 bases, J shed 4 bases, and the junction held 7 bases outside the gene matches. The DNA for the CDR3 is TGTGCCAGCAGCGTCAGCGGGAGGGCCCGGGCAGATACGCAGTATTTT. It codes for CASSVSGRARADTQYF.

The CDR3 region is CASSSNSGSEQFF. CDR3 nucleotides: TGCGCCAGCAGCTCCAACAGTGGCAGTGAGCAGTTCTTC. The chain combines TRBV5-1 with TRBJ2-1; D ambiguous. V lost 3 bases and J lost 9, with 13 bases in between. From germline, CDR1 is SGHRS and CDR2 YFSETQ. The CDR3 totals 13 residues.

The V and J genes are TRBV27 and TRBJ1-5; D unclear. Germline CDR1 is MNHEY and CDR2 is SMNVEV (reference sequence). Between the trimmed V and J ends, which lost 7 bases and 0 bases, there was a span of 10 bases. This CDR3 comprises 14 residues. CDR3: CASKPGVSNQPQHF. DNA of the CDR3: TGTGCCAGCAAGCCGGGAGTTAGCAATCAGCCCCAGCATTTT.

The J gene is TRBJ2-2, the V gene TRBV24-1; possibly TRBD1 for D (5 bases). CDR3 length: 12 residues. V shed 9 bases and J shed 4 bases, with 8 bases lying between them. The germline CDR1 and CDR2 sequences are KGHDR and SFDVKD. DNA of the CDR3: TGTGCCACCGCAGGGTTCACCGGGGAGCTGTTTTTT. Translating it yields CATAGFTGELFF.

The CDR3 here is CAISTGKDQPQHF. In DNA, the CDR3 is TGTGCCATCAGCACAGGGAAGGACCAGCCCCAGCATTTT. V gene TRBV10-3 combines with J gene TRBJ1-5; tentatively, D is TRBD1 (6 bases). Germline V gene data show CDR1 as ENHRY and CDR2 as SYGVKD. The V end was cut by 6 bases, the J end by 7 bases, with 13 bases between. This CDR3 is built from 13 residues.

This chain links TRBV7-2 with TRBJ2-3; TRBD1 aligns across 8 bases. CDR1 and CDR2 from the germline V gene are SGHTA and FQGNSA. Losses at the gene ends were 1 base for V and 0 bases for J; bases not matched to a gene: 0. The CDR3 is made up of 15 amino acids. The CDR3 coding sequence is TGTGCCAGCAGCTTAGGACAGGGGAGCACAGATACGCAGTATTTT. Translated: CASSLGQGSTDTQYF.